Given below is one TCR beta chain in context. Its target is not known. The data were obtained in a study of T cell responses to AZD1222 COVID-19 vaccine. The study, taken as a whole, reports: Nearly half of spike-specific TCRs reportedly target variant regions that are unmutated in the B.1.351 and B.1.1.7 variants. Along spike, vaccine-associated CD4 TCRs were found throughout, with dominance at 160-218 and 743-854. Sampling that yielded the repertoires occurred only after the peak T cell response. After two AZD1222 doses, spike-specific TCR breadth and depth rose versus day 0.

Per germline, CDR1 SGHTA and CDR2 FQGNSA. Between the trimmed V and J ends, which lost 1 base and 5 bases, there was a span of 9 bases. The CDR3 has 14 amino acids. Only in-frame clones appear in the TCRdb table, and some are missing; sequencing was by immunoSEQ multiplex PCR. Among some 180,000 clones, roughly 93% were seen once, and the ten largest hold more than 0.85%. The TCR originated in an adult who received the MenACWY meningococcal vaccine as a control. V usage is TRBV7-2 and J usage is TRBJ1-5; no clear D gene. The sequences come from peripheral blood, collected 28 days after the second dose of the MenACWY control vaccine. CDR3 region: CASSLGNADQPQHF. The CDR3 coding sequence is TGTGCCAGCAGCTTAGGGAACGCAGATCAGCCCCAGCATTTT.